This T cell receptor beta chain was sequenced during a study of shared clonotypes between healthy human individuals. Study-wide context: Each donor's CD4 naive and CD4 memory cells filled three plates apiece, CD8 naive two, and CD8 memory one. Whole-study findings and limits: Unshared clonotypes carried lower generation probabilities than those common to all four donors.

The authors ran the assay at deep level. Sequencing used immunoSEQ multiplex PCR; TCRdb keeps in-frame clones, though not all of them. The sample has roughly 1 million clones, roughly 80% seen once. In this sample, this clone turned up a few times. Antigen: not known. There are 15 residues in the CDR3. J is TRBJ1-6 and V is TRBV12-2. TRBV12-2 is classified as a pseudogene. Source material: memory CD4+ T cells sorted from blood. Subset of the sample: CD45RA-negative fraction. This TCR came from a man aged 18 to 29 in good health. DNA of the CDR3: TGTGCAAGTCGCCCTTATTTCTCCTATAATTCACCCCTCCACTTT. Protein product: CASRPYFSYNSPLHF.